This TCR beta chain emerged from a study of T cell repertoires in cytomegalovirus infection. Study at large: Signatures in public TCR beta sequences pointed to both CMV infection and matching HLA type. Study-level points and caveats: The ex vivo response showed dominance by HLA-C-restricted CMV-specific TCR beta clonotypes.

Germline assignment: CDR1 SGHVS and CDR2 FNYEAQ. V was pared by 6 bases and J by 0 bases, with 9 bases between. This CDR3 has 15 amino acids. In TCRdb, the reads were re-called with MiXCR into one record per CDR3 protein. The table lists 200,000 to 300,000 distinct CDR3 sequences, roughly 10% of them singletons. This clonotype occurred many times. Its antigen is currently unknown. Sequencing input: PBMCs. The chain links TRBV7-6 to TRBJ1-6; D gene unclear. This TCR derives from a human donor in good health (CMV status not recorded). Some clones in this sample may be carry-over from other donors' samples. CDR3 nucleotides: TGTGCCAGCAGTTCCCTCAGCTCCTATAATTCACCCCTCCACTTT. Translated, it gives CASSSLSSYNSPLHF.